Below, 20 T cell receptor beta chains from the same sample are listed, as sequenced in a study of T-cell memory formation after mild COVID-19. TCRdb re-called the 5' RACE reads with MiXCR, one entry per CDR3 protein. The top ten hold about 20% of the sample, which has 250,000 to 300,000 distinct CDR3 sequences, 8.2% seen once. The sequencing sample was made of PBMCs or a T cell subset sorted from them (not recorded which). The receptors shown here come from a man aged 18 to 29 who had mild COVID-19 (a few samples of this study predate the infection). Cell type and time point are not known.

This chain links TRBV4-2 with TRBJ2-1; 11 bases are shared with TRBD1. The germline V gene encodes CDR1 LGHNA and CDR2 YNFKEQ. The V segment lost 4 bases and the J segment 7 bases; nucleotides outside the gene matches: 6. This CDR3 comprises 15 residues. CDR3 region: CASSPGQGATNEQFF. The CDR3 bases are TGTGCCAGCAGCCCCGGACAGGGGGCAACGAATGAGCAGTTCTTC.

This clonotype was found a few times. The V gene is TRBV4-2, the J gene TRBJ2-7; D possibly uses TRBD1 or TRBD2 (6 bases each). This CDR3 is 18 amino acids long. The V gene lost 0 bases and the J gene lost 0 bases, with 18 bases spanning the gap. Germline V lookup: CDR1 LGHNA, CDR2 YNFKEQ. CDR3 in DNA: TGTGCCAGCAGCCAAGATCAAGGTGGGGGGCCGAGCTCCTACGAGCAGTACTTC. Its translation is CASSQDQGGGPSSYEQYF.

The V and J genes are TRBV19 and TRBJ2-2, with no clear D. Germline values: CDR1 LNHDA, CDR2 SQIVND (reference sequence). Trimming removed 2 bases at V and 4 bases at J, with 8 bases between. The CDR3 runs 14 residues. The CDR3 DNA reads TGTGCCAGTAGTATACTACCGCTCACCGGGGAGCTGTTTTTT. This codes for CASSILPLTGELFF.

This clonotype was seen many times. This chain joins TRBV5-1 and TRBJ2-5; D gene unclear. The V end was cut by 0 bases, the J end by 5 bases, with 11 bases between. Germline CDR1 reads SGHRS; CDR2 reads YFSETQ. The CDR3 consists of 14 residues. CDR3: CASSLGGDGETQYF. The CDR3 DNA sequence: TGCGCCAGCAGCTTGGGCGGCGACGGGGAGACCCAGTACTTC.

This clonotype appeared a few times. The chain joins TRBV12-3 or TRBV12-4 to TRBJ1-6; D is undetermined. V lost 2 bases, J lost 4 bases, and 3 bases lay in between. This CDR3 region has 13 residues. CDR3 coding DNA: TGTGCCAGCAGTTTAAAGTATAATTCACCCCTCCACTTT. This translates into CASSLKYNSPLHF.

This chain connects TRBV27 to TRBJ1-5; tentatively, D is TRBD1 (6 bases). This CDR3 is 15 amino acids long. The germline V and J ends were trimmed by 4 bases and 4 bases, with 14 bases remaining between them. Germline V gene sequence: CDR1 MNHEY, CDR2 SMNVEV (reference sequence). The CDR3 region is CASSSTATGNQPQHF. CDR3 coding DNA: TGTGCCAGCAGTTCCACCGCAACAGGGAATCAGCCCCAGCATTTT.

This clonotype was detected only a few times. V usage is TRBV6-6 and J usage is TRBJ2-7; TRBD2 is a possible D gene (5 bases). V was shortened by 6 bases and J by 8 bases, with 20 bases between the two germline ends. The CDR3 sequence is 14 residues long. Germline lookup yields CDR1 MNHNY and CDR2 SVGAGI (reference sequence). The CDR3 coding sequence is TGTGCCAGCAGGGACCCACTAGTGCGGAGAAAGCAGTACTTC. It translates to CASRDPLVRRKQYF.

The chain employs TRBV6-6 and TRBJ2-7, with 10 positions matching TRBD2. The ends lost 0 bases at V and 4 bases at J; junction bases unmatched: 6. From germline, CDR1 is MNHNY and CDR2 SVGAGI (reference sequence). CDR3 size: 16 residues. The CDR3 sequence is CASSYSIAGGGYEQYF. The DNA for the CDR3 is TGTGCCAGCAGTTACTCGATAGCGGGGGGCGGATACGAGCAGTACTTC.

This clonotype was observed a few times. This chain joins TRBV7-6 and TRBJ1-4, with a possible D match to TRBD1 (5 bases). V was pared by 2 bases and J by 3 bases, with 13 bases between. This CDR3 comprises 16 residues. CDR1 and CDR2 (germline): SGHVS, FNYEAQ. The CDR3 DNA reads TGTGCCAGCAGCTTAAGGCAGGGTAACTCTAATGAAAAACTGTTTTTT. Protein sequence: CASSLRQGNSNEKLFF. Using reference TRBV7-6 and TRBJ1-4 for the parts outside the CDR3, the full variable domain is GAGVSQSPRYKVTKRGQDVALRCDPISGHVSLYWYRQALGQGPEFLTYFNYEAQQDKSGLPNDRFSAERPEGSISTLTIQRTEQRDSAMYRCASSLRQGNSNEKLFFGSGTQLSVL.

The gene calls are TRBV25-1 and TRBJ2-5, with TRBD1 as a possible D gene (5 bases). Trimming removed 1 base from V and 4 bases from J, with 16 bases in between. The germline V gene has CDR1 MGHDK and CDR2 SYGVNS. The CDR3 consists of 16 residues. As DNA, the CDR3 is TGTGCCAGCAGTGAATTGTCCAGGGTAGGCCGAGAGACCCAGTACTTC. Residues: CASSELSRVGRETQYF.

To note about this clonotype: An end of the junction differs from the germline gene, which may be a read error. The rearrangement links TRBV28 to TRBJ1-1; 12 bases are a match to TRBD1. Germline CDR1 MDHEN, CDR2 SYDVKM. This CDR3 comprises 16 residues. CDR3 bases: TGTGCCAGCAGCTCTCCCGGGACAGGGGGCAACACTGAAGCTTTATTT. It encodes CASSSPGTGGNTEALF.

This clonotype was counted a few times. The chain uses TRBV5-1 and TRBJ1-3; D remains ambiguous. CDR3 length: 17 amino acids. V was trimmed by 0 bases and J by 0 bases, leaving 13 bases between them. Germline CDR1 SGHRS, CDR2 YFSETQ. The CDR3 loop is CASSLAPRADSGNTIYF. The CDR3, as DNA: TGCGCCAGCAGCTTGGCTCCCCGGGCCGACTCTGGAAACACCATATATTTT. Full variable domain (missing parts from reference TRBV5-1 and TRBJ1-3): KAGVTQTPRYLIKTRGQQVTLSCSPISGHRSVSWYQQTPGQGLQFLFEYFSETQRNKGNFPGRFSGRQFSNSRSEMNVSTLELGDSALYLCASSLAPRADSGNTIYFGEGSWLTVV.

This clonotype occurred many times. The rearrangement joins TRBV4-3 to TRBJ2-5; possible D gene TRBD2, 7 bases. This CDR3 region has 17 residues. CDR1 and CDR2 from the germline V gene are LGHNA and YSLEER. The V end was cut by 4 bases, the J end by 4 bases, with 22 bases between. As DNA, the CDR3 is TGCGCCAGCAGCCTAAGGCCTGGGGGGGGCGGAGGAGAGACCCAGTACTTC. This codes for CASSLRPGGGGGETQYF.

The genes are TRBV4-2 and TRBJ1-2; D not resolved. The CDR3 has 15 amino acids. Trimming cost V 0 bases and J 1 base, with 9 bases left between them. Germline V CDR1 and CDR2: LGHNA, YNFKEQ. The CDR3 bases are TGTGCCAGCAGCCAAGATCCTCAGATTAACTATGGCTACACCTTC. Amino acids: CASSQDPQINYGYTF.

The chain has TRBV7-2 and TRBJ1-1, with D maybe TRBD1 (6 bases). Germline CDR1 SGHTA, CDR2 FQGNSA. The CDR3 consists of 16 residues. V lost 2 bases and J 4 bases, leaving 17 bases between the germline ends. The DNA for the CDR3 is TGTGCCAGCAGCTTATCAGGGTGGGGGCGAGGCACTGAAGCTTTCTTT. Translation: CASSLSGWGRGTEAFF. The full variable domain, its missing parts supplied by reference TRBV7-2 and TRBJ1-1, is GAGVSQSPSNKVTEKGKDVELRCDPISGHTALYWYRQSLGQGLEFLIYFQGNSAPDKSGLPSDRFSAERTGGSVSTLTIQRTQQEDSAVYLCASSLSGWGRGTEAFFGQGTRLTVV.

The chain employs TRBV7-2 and TRBJ2-3; 12 bases are a match to TRBD2. From germline, CDR1 is SGHTA and CDR2 FQGNSA. The CDR3 contains 16 residues. The trim removed 5 bases at V and 4 bases at J, leaving 7 bases unmatched. The CDR3 nucleotides are TGTGCCAGCAGCCGGACCTCTAGCGGGGGGGCAGATACGCAGTATTTT. It yields the protein CASSRTSSGGADTQYF.

This clonotype appeared many times. The genes are TRBV7-9 and TRBJ1-1; D unclear. Trimming removed 3 bases from V and 0 bases from J, with 5 bases in between. The germline gives CDR1 SEHNR, CDR2 FQNEAQ (reference sequence). There are 13 residues in the CDR3. CDR3 amino acids: CASSFGMNTEAFF. DNA of the CDR3: TGTGCCAGCAGCTTCGGAATGAACACTGAAGCTTTCTTT.

This rearrangement joins TRBV6-6 to TRBJ2-7, with 7 bases fitting TRBD2. V gave up 2 bases and J gave up 2 bases; unmatched junction bases: 9. The CDR3 spans 16 residues. Germline V CDR1 and CDR2: MNHNY, SVGAGI (reference sequence). Written as DNA, the CDR3 is TGTGCCAGCAGTTACCCGAGGGGCGGGGGTACCTACGAGCAGTACGTC. Its translation: CASSYPRGGGTYEQYV.

The chain uses TRBV20-1 and TRBJ1-4; D not certain. Germline loops: CDR1 DFQATT, CDR2 SNEGSKA (reference sequence). There are 12 residues in the CDR3. The V end was cut by 1 base, the J end by 3 bases, with 3 bases between. The CDR3 sequence: CSARGPNEKLFF. CDR3 nucleotides: TGCAGTGCTAGAGGGCCTAATGAAAAACTGTTTTTT.

This clonotype came up a few times. The chain couples TRBV27 to TRBJ2-1, with 7 bases fitting TRBD2. The V gene's germline CDR1 is MNHEY and CDR2 SMNVEV (reference sequence). The CDR3 is made up of 16 amino acids. V shed 4 bases and J 1 base; nucleotides not matched to a gene: 7. As DNA, the CDR3 is TGTGCCAGCAGTTCGATGGGGCGGGGGTCCTACAATGAGCAGTTCTTC. This encodes CASSSMGRGSYNEQFF.